The T cell receptor (beta chain) under discussion was sequenced for a study of CD8 T cells in ankylosing spondylitis. This clonotype was seen at least ten times. Trimming removed 4 bases from V and 0 bases from J, with 5 bases in between. The CDR3 length is 12 residues. Germline CDR1 SQVTM, CDR2 ANQGSEA. 5'-RACE, quantitative and with molecular barcodes, yielded the TCR beta libraries. TCRdb fed the 5' RACE reads into MiXCR, producing one record per CDR3 protein. The sample includes under 250,000 distinct CDR3 sequences, under 35% seen only once; the top ten take approximately 4.4%. The chain recombines TRBV29-1 with TRBJ2-3, with TRBD2 as a possible D gene (5 bases). This receptor was obtained from a male donor with ankylosing spondylitis or in good health (not recorded which). Material: blood, either unsorted or a sorted T cell fraction (not recorded which). The CDR3 bases are TGCAGCGTTGGGACTAGCACAGATACGCAGTATTTT. This sequence encodes CSVGTSTDTQYF.